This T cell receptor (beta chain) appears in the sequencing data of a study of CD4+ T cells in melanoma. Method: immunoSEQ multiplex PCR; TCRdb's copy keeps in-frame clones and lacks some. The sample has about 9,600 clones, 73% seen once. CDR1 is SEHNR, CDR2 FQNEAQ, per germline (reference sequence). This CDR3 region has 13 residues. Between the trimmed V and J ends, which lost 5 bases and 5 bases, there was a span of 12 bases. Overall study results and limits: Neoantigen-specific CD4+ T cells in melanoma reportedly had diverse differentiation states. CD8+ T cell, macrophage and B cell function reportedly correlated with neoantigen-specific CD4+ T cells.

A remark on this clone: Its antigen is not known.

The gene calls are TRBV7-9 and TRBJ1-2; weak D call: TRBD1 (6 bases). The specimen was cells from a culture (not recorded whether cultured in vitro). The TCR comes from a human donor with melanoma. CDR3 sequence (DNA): TGTGCCAGCAGCGGAGAGACAGGATATGGCTACACCTTC. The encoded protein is CASSGETGYGYTF.